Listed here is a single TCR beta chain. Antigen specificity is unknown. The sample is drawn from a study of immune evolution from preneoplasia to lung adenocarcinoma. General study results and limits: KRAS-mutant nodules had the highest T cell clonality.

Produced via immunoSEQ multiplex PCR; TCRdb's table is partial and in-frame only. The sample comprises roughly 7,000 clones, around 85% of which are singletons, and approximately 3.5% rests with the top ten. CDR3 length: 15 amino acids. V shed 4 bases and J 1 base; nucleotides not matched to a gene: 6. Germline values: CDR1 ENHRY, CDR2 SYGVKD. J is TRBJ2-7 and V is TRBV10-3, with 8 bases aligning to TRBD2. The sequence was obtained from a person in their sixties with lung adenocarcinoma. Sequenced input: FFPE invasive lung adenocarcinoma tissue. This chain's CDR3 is CAISGGTRGSYEQYF. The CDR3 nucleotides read TGTGCCATCAGTGGGGGGACTAGAGGATCCTACGAGCAGTACTTC.